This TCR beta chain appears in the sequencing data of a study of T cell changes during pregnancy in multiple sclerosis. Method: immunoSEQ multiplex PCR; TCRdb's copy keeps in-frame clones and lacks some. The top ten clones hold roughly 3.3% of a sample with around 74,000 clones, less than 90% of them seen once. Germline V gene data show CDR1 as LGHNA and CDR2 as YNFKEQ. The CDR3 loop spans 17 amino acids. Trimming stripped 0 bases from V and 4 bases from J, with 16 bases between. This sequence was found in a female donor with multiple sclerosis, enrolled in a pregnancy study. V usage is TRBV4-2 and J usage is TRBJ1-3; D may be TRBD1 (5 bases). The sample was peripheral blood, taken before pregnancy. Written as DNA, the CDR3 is TGTGCCAGCAGCCAAGAGCCCGGGGGGTCAGAAGGAAACACCATATATTTT. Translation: CASSQEPGGSEGNTIYF.